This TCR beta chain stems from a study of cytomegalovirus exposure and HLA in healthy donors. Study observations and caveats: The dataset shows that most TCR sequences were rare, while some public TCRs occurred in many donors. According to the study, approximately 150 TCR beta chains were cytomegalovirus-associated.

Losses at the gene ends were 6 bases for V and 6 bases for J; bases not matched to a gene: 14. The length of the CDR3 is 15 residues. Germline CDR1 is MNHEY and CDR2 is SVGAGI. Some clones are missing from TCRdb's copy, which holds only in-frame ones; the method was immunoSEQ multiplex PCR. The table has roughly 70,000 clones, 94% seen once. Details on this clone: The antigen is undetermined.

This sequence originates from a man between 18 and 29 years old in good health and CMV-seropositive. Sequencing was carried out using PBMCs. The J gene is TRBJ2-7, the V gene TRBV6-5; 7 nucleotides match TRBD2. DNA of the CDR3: TGTGCCAGCAGGACAGCCGGCGCGGGAGAACTCGAGCAGTACTTC. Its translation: CASRTAGAGELEQYF.